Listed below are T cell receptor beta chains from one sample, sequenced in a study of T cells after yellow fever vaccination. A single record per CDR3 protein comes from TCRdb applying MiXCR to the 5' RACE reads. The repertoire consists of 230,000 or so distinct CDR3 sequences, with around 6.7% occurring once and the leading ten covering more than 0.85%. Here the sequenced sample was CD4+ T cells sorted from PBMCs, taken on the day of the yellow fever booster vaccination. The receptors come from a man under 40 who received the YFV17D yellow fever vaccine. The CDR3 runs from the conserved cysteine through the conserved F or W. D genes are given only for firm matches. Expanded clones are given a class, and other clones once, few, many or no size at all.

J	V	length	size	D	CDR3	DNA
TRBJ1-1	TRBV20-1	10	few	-	CSASPTEAFF	TGCAGTGCTAGCCCCACTGAAGCTTTCTTT
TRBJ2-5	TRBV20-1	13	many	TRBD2	CSAQVGLGGTQYF	TGCAGTGCCCAAGTGGGACTAGGGGGGACCCAGTACTTC
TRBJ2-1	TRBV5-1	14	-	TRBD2	CASSFREGYNEQFF	TGCGCCAGCAGCTTCCGGGAGGGCTACAATGAGCAGTTCTTC
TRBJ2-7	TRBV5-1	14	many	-	CASSRDSGYYEQYF	TGCGCCAGCAGCCGCGATAGCGGTTACTACGAGCAGTACTTC
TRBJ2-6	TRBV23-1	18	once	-	CAISQSLLMGGGANVLTF	TGCGCCATCAGTCAATCGCTCCTGATGGGGGGTGGGGCCAACGTCCTGACTTTC
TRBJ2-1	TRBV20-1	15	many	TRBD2	CSAGKTSGSYNEQFF	TGCAGTGCGGGGAAGACTAGCGGGTCCTACAATGAGCAGTTCTTC
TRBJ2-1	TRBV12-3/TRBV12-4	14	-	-	CASRLWTGYNEQFF	TGTGCCAGCAGACTGTGGACCGGGTACAATGAGCAGTTCTTC
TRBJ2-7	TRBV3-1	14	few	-	CASSQAGRGDEQYF	TGTGCCAGCAGCCAAGCGGGGCGGGGTGACGAGCAGTACTTC
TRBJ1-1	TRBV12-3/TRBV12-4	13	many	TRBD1	CASSWTGMAEAFF	TGTGCCAGCAGTTGGACAGGGATGGCTGAAGCTTTCTTT
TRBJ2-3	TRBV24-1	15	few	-	CATSRGDLGTDTQYF	TGTGCCACCAGCCGTGGGGACCTAGGCACAGATACGCAGTATTTT
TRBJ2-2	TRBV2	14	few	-	CASMVQVYTGELFF	TGTGCCAGCATGGTACAGGTTTACACCGGGGAGCTGTTTTTT
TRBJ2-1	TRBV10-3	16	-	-	CAISEMAGSAYNEQFF	TGTGCCATCAGTGAGATGGCAGGGTCGGCCTACAATGAGCAGTTCTTC
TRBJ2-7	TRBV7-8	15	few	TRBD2	CASSPGLANLYEQYF	TGTGCCAGCAGCCCGGGACTAGCGAACCTCTACGAGCAGTACTTC
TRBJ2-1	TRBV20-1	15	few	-	CSATKAAHPYNEQFF	TGCAGTGCAACTAAAGCGGCCCACCCGTACAATGAGCAGTTCTTC
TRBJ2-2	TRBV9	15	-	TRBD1	CASSTRQGNTGELFF	TGTGCCAGCAGCACCAGACAGGGGAACACCGGGGAGCTGTTTTTT
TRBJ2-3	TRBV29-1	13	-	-	CSVRRSETDTQYF	TGCAGCGTGAGGCGGAGTGAGACAGATACGCAGTATTTT
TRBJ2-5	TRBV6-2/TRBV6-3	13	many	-	CASSSVGRETQYF	TGTGCCAGCAGTTCTGTCGGGCGGGAGACCCAGTACTTC
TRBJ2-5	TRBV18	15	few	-	CASSPRSSSGETQYF	TGTGCCAGCTCACCCCGGTCGTCCTCGGGAGAGACCCAGTACTTC
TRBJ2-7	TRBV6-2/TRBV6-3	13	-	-	CASIDGSSYEQYF	TGTGCCAGCATAGATGGGAGCTCCTACGAGCAGTACTTC
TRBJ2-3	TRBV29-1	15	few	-	CSVEAGRTGTDTQYF	TGCAGCGTTGAAGCAGGACGTACGGGTACAGATACGCAGTATTTT
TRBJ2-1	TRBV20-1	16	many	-	CSARDAQGVGDNEQFF	TGCAGTGCTAGAGATGCCCAGGGAGTAGGCGACAATGAGCAGTTCTTC
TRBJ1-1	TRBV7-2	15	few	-	CASSLGQAGNTEAFF	TGTGCCAGCAGCTTAGGACAGGCGGGGAACACTGAAGCTTTCTTT
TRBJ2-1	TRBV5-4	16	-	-	CASTPGGGRGVNEQFF	TGTGCCAGCACCCCAGGGGGGGGGAGAGGGGTCAATGAGCAGTTCTTC
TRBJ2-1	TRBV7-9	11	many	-	CASSPWDEQFF	TGTGCCAGCAGCCCTTGGGATGAGCAGTTCTTC
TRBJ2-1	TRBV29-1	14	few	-	CSVGQSVSYNEQFF	TGCAGCGTTGGTCAGAGTGTCTCCTACAATGAGCAGTTCTTC
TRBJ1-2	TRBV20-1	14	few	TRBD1	CSASPVGTDYGYTF	TGCAGTGCTAGTCCGGTCGGGACAGACTATGGCTACACCTTC
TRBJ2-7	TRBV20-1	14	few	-	CSALGGRGSYEQYF	TGCAGTGCCCTGGGGGGGAGGGGGAGCTACGAGCAGTACTTC
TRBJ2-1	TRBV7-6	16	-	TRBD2	CASSRTTSGIYNEQFF	TGTGCCAGCAGCAGAACGACTAGCGGGATCTACAATGAGCAGTTCTTC
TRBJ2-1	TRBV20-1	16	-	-	CSARGQHGGTYNEQFF	TGCAGTGCTCGTGGACAGCACGGTGGCACCTACAATGAGCAGTTCTTC
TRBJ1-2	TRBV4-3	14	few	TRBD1	CASSQEQGNYGYTF	TGCGCCAGCAGCCAAGAACAGGGGAACTATGGCTACACCTTC
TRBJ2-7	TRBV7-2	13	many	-	CASSFNGGREQYF	TGTGCCAGCAGCTTCAACGGGGGTCGTGAGCAGTACTTC
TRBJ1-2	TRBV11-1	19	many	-	CASSLAGRTAGERNYGYTF	TGTGCCAGCAGCTTAGCGGGCCGGACAGCGGGGGAGAGGAACTATGGCTACACCTTC
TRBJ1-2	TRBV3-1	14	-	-	CASSHETWRSGYTF	TGTGCCAGCAGCCATGAGACGTGGAGGAGCGGCTACACCTTC
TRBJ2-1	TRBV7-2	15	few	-	CASSLESGAHNEQFF	TGTGCCAGCAGCTTAGAGTCCGGGGCGCACAATGAGCAGTTCTTC
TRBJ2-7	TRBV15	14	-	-	CATSSDSRELSRYF	TGTGCCACCAGCAGCGACTCCCGGGAGCTTAGTAGGTACTTC
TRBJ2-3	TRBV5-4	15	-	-	CASSLEGSDGGTQYF	TGTGCCAGCAGCTTGGAGGGGTCCGACGGGGGTACGCAGTATTTT
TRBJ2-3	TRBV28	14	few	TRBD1	CASGLTGGADTQYF	TGTGCCAGCGGCTTAACAGGGGGCGCAGATACGCAGTATTTT
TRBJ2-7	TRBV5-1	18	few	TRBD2	CASSQTLRTSGSGYEQYF	TGCGCCAGCAGCCAGACGCTCAGGACTAGCGGGAGTGGGTACGAGCAGTACTTC
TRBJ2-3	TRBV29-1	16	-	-	CSVVGLAGLYTDTQYF	TGCAGCGTTGTTGGTTTGGCAGGGTTGTACACAGATACGCAGTATTTT
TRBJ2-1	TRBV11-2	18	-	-	CASSLKQGARISYNEQFF	TGTGCCAGCAGCTTAAAACAGGGCGCACGAATATCCTACAATGAGCAGTTCTTC
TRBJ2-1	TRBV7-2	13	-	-	CASNLLISNEQFF	TGTGCCAGCAACCTCTTAATTTCCAATGAGCAGTTCTTC
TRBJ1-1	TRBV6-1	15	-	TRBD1	CASSPHRTGSDEAFF	TGTGCCAGCAGTCCCCATCGGACAGGGTCAGATGAAGCTTTCTTT
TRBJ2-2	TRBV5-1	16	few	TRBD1	CASSSTTGADTGELFF	TGCGCCAGCAGCTCAACGACAGGGGCGGACACCGGGGAGCTGTTTTTT
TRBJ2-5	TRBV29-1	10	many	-	CSVGGETQYF	TGCAGCGTTGGTGGAGAGACCCAGTACTTC
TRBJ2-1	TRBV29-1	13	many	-	CSSRGLAYNEQFF	TGCAGCTCAAGGGGCCTAGCGTACAATGAGCAGTTCTTC
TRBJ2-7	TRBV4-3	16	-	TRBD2	CASSQRRLADLYEQYF	TGCGCCAGCAGCCAGCGAAGACTAGCGGACCTATACGAGCAGTACTTC
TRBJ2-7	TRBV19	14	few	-	CASSSPGLSDEQYF	TGTGCCAGTAGTAGCCCAGGGCTCAGCGACGAGCAGTACTTC
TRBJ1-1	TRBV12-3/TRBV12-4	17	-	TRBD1	CASRDTGTGVWRAEAFF	TGTGCCAGCAGGGATACCGGGACAGGGGTATGGAGGGCTGAAGCTTTCTTT
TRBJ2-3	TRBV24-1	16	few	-	CATSDSIKTGTDTQYF	TGTGCCACCAGTGATTCGATCAAAACAGGCACAGATACGCAGTATTTT
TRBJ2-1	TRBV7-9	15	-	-	CASSSGPSSYNEQFF	TGTGCCAGCAGCTCGGGCCCCAGCTCCTACAATGAGCAGTTCTTC
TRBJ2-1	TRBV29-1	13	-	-	CSVRDNSYNEQFF	TGCAGCGTGCGGGACAACTCCTACAATGAGCAGTTCTTC
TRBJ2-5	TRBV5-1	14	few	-	CASSYGQRDETQYF	TGCGCCAGCAGCTATGGACAGCGGGACGAGACCCAGTACTTC
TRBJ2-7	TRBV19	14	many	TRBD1	CASSRGQSSYEQYF	TGTGCCAGTAGTAGGGGACAGAGCTCCTACGAGCAGTACTTC
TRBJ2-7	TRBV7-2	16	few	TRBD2	CASSLDGGGRSYEQYF	TGTGCCAGCAGCTTAGACGGCGGGGGACGCTCCTACGAGCAGTACTTC
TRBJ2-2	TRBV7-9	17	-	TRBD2	CASTLPSSGRNTGELFF	TGTGCCAGCACCTTACCATCTAGCGGGAGAAACACCGGGGAGCTGTTTTTT
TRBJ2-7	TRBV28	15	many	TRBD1	CASSLVGTGNYEQYF	TGTGCCAGCAGTTTAGTCGGGACAGGGAACTACGAGCAGTACTTC
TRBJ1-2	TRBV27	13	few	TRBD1	CASSLGGGGGYTF	TGTGCCAGCAGTTTGGGAGGGGGCGGCGGCTACACCTTC